This T cell receptor beta chain derives from a study of T cell clonotyping in hematopoietic cell transplantation. Study-level points and caveats: Recipient TCR diversity dropped after transplant; expanded clonotypes rose from day 30 to 180.

To note about this clone: What it binds is not known.

This CDR3 has 15 amino acids. Germline V CDR1 and CDR2: SGHVS, FNYEAQ. V lost 4 bases, J lost 0 bases, and 13 bases lay in between. TCRdb's table, derived via immunoSEQ multiplex PCR, lists solely in-frame clones and lacks some. The table has 65,000 to 75,000 clones, approximately 94% seen once; the top ten hold around 1.6%. The chain is built from TRBV7-6 and TRBJ2-7; D gene uncertain. Sequencing was performed on peripheral blood mononuclear cells. This TCR was recovered from a man over 45 in good health. Some clones in this sample may be carry-over from other donors' samples. The CDR3 reads CASSSELANSYEQYF. CDR3 nucleotides: TGTGCCAGCAGCTCGGAGTTGGCGAACTCCTACGAGCAGTACTTC.